These 26 T cell receptor beta chains were sequenced from one sample in a study of beta chain features in type 1 diabetes. Sequencing targeted expressed TCRB transcripts, as all isolated RNA had been reverse transcribed. Generated by immunoSEQ multiplex PCR, the TCRdb table keeps only in-frame clones and is missing some. The sample shows hundreds of thousands of clones, roughly 17% of them seen only once. Sequencing was carried out using naive CD4+ T cells from blood. These receptor sequences come from a woman younger than 30 in good health.

The chain employs TRBV19 and TRBJ2-6; perhaps TRBD1 as D (5 bases). Germline CDR1 LNHDA, CDR2 SQIVND (reference sequence). The V gene lost 7 bases and the J gene lost 0 bases, with 10 bases spanning the gap. The CDR3 is 15 residues long. CDR3 sequence reads: CASKTDYSGANVLTF. CDR3 DNA sequence: TGTGCCAGTAAGACAGATTACTCTGGGGCCAACGTCCTGACTTTC.

The CDR3 nucleotides read TGTGCCAGCAGCCTTACAGATAACTATGGCTACACCTTC. It translates to CASSLTDNYGYTF. J is TRBJ1-2 and V is TRBV28; D gene uncertain. CDR1 and CDR2 from the germline V gene are MDHEN and SYDVKM. V was clipped by 6 bases and J by 1 base, with 9 bases between them. CDR3 size: 13 residues.

This clone was picked up a small number of times. An end of the junction differs from the germline gene, which may be a read error. V usage is TRBV7-8 and J usage is TRBJ2-7; D perhaps matches TRBD2 (5 bases). Germline lookup yields CDR1 SGHVS and CDR2 FQNEAQ. The CDR3 covers 14 residues. CDR3 amino acids: CASSTNLASSEQYF. The CDR3 DNA reads as TGTGCCAGCAGCACGAACCTAGCCTCCTCCGAGCAGTACTTC.

The chain employs TRBV28 and TRBJ2-1; D gene uncertain. The CDR3 is 14 amino acids. The V end was cut by 8 bases, the J end by 9 bases, with 20 bases between. Germline V gene sequence: CDR1 MDHEN, CDR2 SYDVKM. DNA for the CDR3: TGTGCCAGCTGTGTGCCTCGATCGGCAATTGAGCAGTTCTTC. Protein sequence: CASCVPRSAIEQFF.

This clone was detected only a few times. The genes are TRBV10-3 and TRBJ2-5; D gene ambiguous. CDR3 length: 14 amino acids. V was cut by 8 bases and J by 3 bases, with 16 bases left in between. Germline V gives CDR1 ENHRY, CDR2 SYGVKD. Here the CDR3 reads CAIAVGGLEETQYF. The CDR3 bases are TGTGCCATCGCGGTCGGTGGTTTGGAAGAGACCCAGTACTTC.

This clone was counted between two and nine times. The chain combines TRBV5-1 with TRBJ2-1; a weak D match, TRBD1 (6 bases). The V end was cut by 4 bases, the J end by 0 bases, with 14 bases between. This CDR3 comprises 16 residues. From germline, CDR1 is SGHRS and CDR2 YFSETQ. The CDR3 DNA reads TGCGCCAGCAGCCGTAGATGGGGGCTCTCCTACAATGAGCAGTTCTTC. This encodes CASSRRWGLSYNEQFF.

This clone was observed a handful of times. The chain joins TRBV14 to TRBJ1-1, with D unclear. Germline lookup yields CDR1 SGHDN and CDR2 FVKESK. V lost 0 bases, J lost 5 bases, and 10 bases lay in between. This CDR3 is 14 amino acids long. The CDR3 sequence is CASSQELSGTEAFF. CDR3 in DNA: TGTGCCAGCAGCCAAGAGTTATCGGGGACTGAAGCTTTCTTT.

This clone has just a few counts. The genes are TRBV4-3 and TRBJ2-5; D may be TRBD2 (7 bases). Looked up from germline, CDR1 is LGHNA and CDR2 is YSLEER. The ends were cut back, 4 bases at V and 5 bases at J, with 14 bases in the middle. This CDR3 spans 14 amino acids. Here the CDR3 reads CASSREGGGETQYF. Written as DNA, the CDR3 is TGCGCCAGCAGCCGTGAGGGAGGGGGGGAGACCCAGTACTTC.

A remark on this clone: This specimen includes other DNA sequences encoding the same CDR3. This sequence joins TRBV6-5 and TRBJ2-1; the D is unclear. Germline values: CDR1 MNHEY, CDR2 SVGAGI. The CDR3 length is 14 residues. V was clipped by 2 bases and J by 0 bases, with 5 bases between them. The CDR3 is CASSYASSYNEQFF. DNA of the CDR3: TGTGCCAGCAGTTACGCGAGCTCCTACAATGAGCAGTTCTTC.

This chain connects TRBV19 to TRBJ2-7; weak D call: TRBD1 (6 bases). Germline CDR1 is LNHDA and CDR2 is SQIVND (reference sequence). The CDR3 is made up of 13 amino acids. V dropped 10 bases and J dropped 1 base, with 14 bases sitting between them. CDR3 sequence (DNA): TGTGCCACCCACGGACAGAATTCCTACGAGCAGTACTTC. It codes for CATHGQNSYEQYF. Full variable domain (remainder filled in from reference TRBV19 and TRBJ2-7): DGGITQSPKYLFRKEGQNVTLSCEQNLNHDAMYWYRQDPGQGLRLIYYSQIVNDFQKGDIAEGYSVSREKKESFPLTVTSAQKNPTAFYLCATHGQNSYEQYFGPGTRLTVT.

CDR3 sequence reads: CSAGVALAGSGAQYF. The CDR3, as DNA: TGCAGCGCCGGGGTCGCTCTAGCGGGATCTGGGGCCCAGTACTTC. V and J are TRBV29-1 and TRBJ2-5; 9 nucleotides line up with TRBD2. Trimming removed 7 bases from V and 9 bases from J; junction bases left unmatched: 18. Germline lookup yields CDR1 SQVTM and CDR2 ANQGSEA. This CDR3 spans 15 amino acids.

This clone occurred a few times. This rearrangement joins TRBV7-2 to TRBJ1-1; tentatively, D is TRBD1 (6 bases). The length of the CDR3 is 13 residues. V was shortened by 4 bases and J by 5 bases, with 11 bases between the two germline ends. Germline CDR1 and CDR2: SGHTA and FQGNSA. The CDR3 DNA reads as TGTGCCAGCAGCTCACAGGGTAGAACTGAAGCTTTCTTT. This gives the protein CASSSQGRTEAFF.

The chain is built from TRBV7-2 and TRBJ1-2; TRBD1 agrees at 7 bases. The CDR3 consists of 14 residues. Unmatched junction bases numbered 5, after V lost 5 bases and J lost 2 bases. Germline assignment: CDR1 SGHTA and CDR2 FQGNSA. DNA of the CDR3: TGTGCCAGCAGCCCGTTACAGGGGAACTATGGCTACACCTTC. It is translated as CASSPLQGNYGYTF.

This clone was recorded a few times. J is TRBJ2-2 and V is TRBV7-2; the match to TRBD2 covers 15 bases. V lost 7 bases and J lost 5; bases outside the gene matches: 2. The CDR3 has 15 amino acids. Germline CDR1 SGHTA, CDR2 FQGNSA. The CDR3 sequence: CASIGTSGRTGELFF. DNA of the CDR3: TGTGCCAGCATCGGGACTAGCGGGAGGACCGGGGAGCTGTTTTTT.

V gene TRBV6-5 combines with J gene TRBJ2-2; 7 bases agree with TRBD1. The germline CDR1 and CDR2 sequences are MNHEY and SVGAGI. V trimming: 5 bases; J trimming: 4 bases; junction bases outside the gene matches: 7. The CDR3 totals 15 residues. The chain's CDR3 is CASSPDRVVTGELFF. The CDR3 DNA is TGTGCCAGCAGTCCCGACAGGGTTGTCACCGGGGAGCTGTTTTTT.

The chain has TRBV15 and TRBJ2-3; a possible D gene is TRBD1 (5 bases). CDR1 and CDR2 (germline): LNHNV, YYDKDF (reference sequence). V dropped 3 bases and J dropped 3 bases, with 13 bases sitting between them. The CDR3 contains 15 residues. The CDR3 protein is CATSRSQEGTDTQYF. For the CDR3, the DNA is TGTGCCACCAGCAGGTCACAGGAAGGTACAGATACGCAGTATTTT.

This clone was seen a few times. The V gene is TRBV10-3, the J gene TRBJ2-3; D is ambiguous. This CDR3 contains 12 residues. V lost 4 bases and J lost 5, with 7 bases in between. CDR1 ENHRY and CDR2 SYGVKD come from the germline V gene. The CDR3 nucleotides are TGTGCCATCAGTGGCAGTGGAGATACGCAGTATTTT. Its protein is CAISGSGDTQYF.

The chain recombines TRBV7-8 with TRBJ2-7, with D unresolved. Trimming cost V 3 bases and J 4 bases, with 16 bases left between them. Germline CDR1 SGHVS, CDR2 FQNEAQ. This CDR3 contains 15 residues. In nucleotides, the CDR3 is TGTGCCAGCAGCTTCCTTCGAGGCCCGACGTACGAGCAGTACTTC. Its translation is CASSFLRGPTYEQYF. The whole variable domain, filled in from reference TRBV7-8 and TRBJ2-7, reads GAGVSQSPRYKVAKRGQDVALRCDPISGHVSLFWYQQALGQGPEFLTYFQNEAQLDKSGLPSDRFFAERPEGSVSTLKIQRTQQEDSAVYLCASSFLRGPTYEQYFGPGTRLTVT.

The chain links TRBV25-1 to TRBJ2-5; 14 bases agree with TRBD2. The CDR3 has 17 amino acids. The trim removed 4 bases at V and 4 bases at J, leaving 8 bases unmatched. Germline V gives CDR1 MGHDK, CDR2 SYGVNS. The CDR3 loop reads CASSVGTSGSYRETQYF. CDR3 DNA: TGTGCCAGCAGTGTGGGGACTAGCGGGAGTTATCGAGAGACCCAGTACTTC.

The chain uses TRBV6-5 and TRBJ1-1; 7 nucleotides match TRBD1. V lost 5 bases, J lost 7 bases, and 7 bases stayed unmatched. The CDR3 loop spans 13 amino acids. Per germline, CDR1 MNHEY and CDR2 SVGAGI. CDR3 amino acids: CASSQGVGGEAFF. As DNA, the CDR3 is TGTGCCAGCAGTCAGGGGGTTGGGGGTGAAGCTTTCTTT.

The gene calls are TRBV7-3 and TRBJ2-1, with unresolved D. CDR3 size: 15 residues. V shed 3 bases and J shed 0 bases, with 9 bases lying between them. Germline assignment: CDR1 SGHTA and CDR2 FQGTGA. The CDR3 sequence: CASSLLPGSYNEQFF. The CDR3 DNA follows: TGTGCCAGCAGCTTGCTCCCGGGCTCCTACAATGAGCAGTTCTTC.

This chain uses TRBV7-9 with TRBJ2-5; 7 bases match TRBD1. The better agreement between TRBJ2-7 and the DNA end casts doubt on the J call. The CDR3 has 13 amino acids. Germline V gene data show CDR1 as SEHNR and CDR2 as FQNEAQ (reference sequence). The CDR3 coding sequence is TGTGCCAGCAGCTTTGAGGGGGCGGGCGAGCAGTACTTC. Amino acids: CASSFEGAGEQYF.

V is TRBV11-2 and J is TRBJ2-7; unclear D gene. Germline lookup yields CDR1 SGHAT and CDR2 FQNNGV. The CDR3 runs to 12 residues. Trimming left V 5 bases short and J 3 bases short, with 8 bases between. CDR3 coding DNA: TGTGCCAGCAGCCCCCCCGGCTACGAGCAGTACTTC. It codes for CASSPPGYEQYF.

The genes are TRBV28 and TRBJ1-5; 8 bases line up with TRBD1. This CDR3 has 17 amino acids. The germline CDR1 and CDR2 sequences are MDHEN and SYDVKM. V shed 4 bases, J shed 11 bases, and the junction held 19 bases outside the gene matches. CDR3 nucleotides: TGTGCCAGCAGTTCCCAGGGGACAGGCAGAGGGGGATTGTCCCAGCATTTT. This translates into CASSSQGTGRGGLSQHF.

V gene TRBV9 combines with J gene TRBJ2-1, with D tentatively TRBD1 (6 bases). The germline V gene has CDR1 SGDLS and CDR2 YYNGEE. V was trimmed by 3 bases and J by 7 bases, leaving 14 bases between them. There are 14 residues in the CDR3. The CDR3 bases are TGTGCCAGCAGCGAGTTAAGAGGGGGAAATGAGCAGTTCTTC. Its translation: CASSELRGGNEQFF.

The genes are TRBV20-1 and TRBJ2-5; D may be TRBD2 (7 bases). The V gene's germline CDR1 is DFQATT and CDR2 SNEGSKA (reference sequence). The V end was cut by 6 bases, the J end by 4 bases, with 9 bases between. The CDR3 runs 11 residues. CDR3 protein: CSAGGPETQYF. Written as DNA, the CDR3 is TGCAGTGCCGGGGGGCCAGAGACCCAGTACTTC.